This TCR beta chain was observed in a study of T cell responses to AZD1222 COVID-19 vaccine. Regarding the study as a whole: Most donors were white British and more were female, and clonal diversity was possibly underestimated. Across the whole spike, CD4 TCRs peaked at regions 160-218 and 743-854.

Measured with immunoSEQ multiplex PCR; TCRdb has only the in-frame clones, and not every one. There are approximately 150,000 clones in the sample; approximately 86% occur only once, and 5.4% lies in the top ten. Regarding this clone: Its target is unknown.

Here the sequenced sample was peripheral blood, taken 28 days after the second dose of the MenACWY control vaccine. The clonotype was recovered from an adult who received the MenACWY meningococcal vaccine as a control.

The CDR3 sequence: CATGKGTRTNNEQFF. The CDR3 nucleotides read TGTGCCACCGGAAAGGGGACTCGCACCAACAATGAGCAGTTCTTC. V is TRBV15 and J is TRBJ2-1; a possible D gene is TRBD2 (6 bases). The CDR3 loop spans 15 amino acids. The V and J ends lost 8 bases and 5 bases respectively, with 19 bases between them. CDR1 LNHNV and CDR2 YYDKDF come from the germline V gene (reference sequence).